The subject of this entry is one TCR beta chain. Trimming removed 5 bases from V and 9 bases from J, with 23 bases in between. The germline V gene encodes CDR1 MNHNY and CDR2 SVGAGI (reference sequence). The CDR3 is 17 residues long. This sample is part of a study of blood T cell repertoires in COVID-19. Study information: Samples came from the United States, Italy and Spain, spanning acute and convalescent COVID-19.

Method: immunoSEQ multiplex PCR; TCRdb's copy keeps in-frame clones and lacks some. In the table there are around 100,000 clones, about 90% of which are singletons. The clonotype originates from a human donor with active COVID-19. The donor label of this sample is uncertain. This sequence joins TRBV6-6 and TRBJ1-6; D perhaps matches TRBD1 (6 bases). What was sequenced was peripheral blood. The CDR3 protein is CASSLRPLGGRSSPLHF. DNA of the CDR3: TGTGCCAGCAGTCTTCGCCCCCTCGGGGGGCGAAGTTCACCCCTCCACTTT.